A selection of T cell receptor beta chains follows, all from one sample in a study of shared clonotypes between healthy human individuals. The assay was immunoSEQ multiplex PCR, and TCRdb's table has in-frame clones only and misses some. The sample has 2 million to 2.5 million clones, approximately 94% seen once. The sequencing sample was made of naive CD8+ T cells from PBMCs. Receptors originate from a man between 18 and 35 years old in good health. Some clones in this sample may be carry-over from other donors' samples. Each CDR3 is given with its conserved first and last residue. A D gene is named only where the DNA matches it firmly. Only part of the rows carry a size: once, few, many, or a class if the clone is expanded.

j_call	v_call	clone_size	d_call	cdr3_aa	cdr3_nt
TRBJ1-2	TRBV5-5	-	-	CASSWVTGGYTF	TGTGCCAGCAGCTGGGTCACGGGGGGCTACACCTTC
TRBJ1-3	TRBV7-9	-	TRBD1	CASSFAGGIYTIYF	TGTGCCAGCAGCTTCGCAGGGGGCATTTACACCATATATTTT
TRBJ1-3	TRBV10-3	-	TRBD1	CAISAPDRIGNTIYF	TGTGCCATCAGTGCCCCGGACAGGATCGGAAACACCATATATTTT
TRBJ1-1	TRBV28	few	-	CASSLRLGANTEAFF	TGTGCCAGCAGTTTACGCCTGGGGGCGAACACTGAAGCTTTCTTT
TRBJ2-5	TRBV9	once	TRBD1	CASSDRGLGETQYF	TGTGCCAGCAGCGACAGGGGGCTAGGGGAGACCCAGTACTTC
TRBJ2-3	TRBV27	-	TRBD2	CASSHPSGTPDTQYF	TGTGCCAGCAGTCATCCTAGCGGAACCCCAGATACGCAGTATTTT
TRBJ2-7	TRBV7-9	-	TRBD2	CAISLAGGFSYEQYF	TGTGCCATTTCACTAGCGGGAGGGTTTTCCTACGAGCAGTACTTC
TRBJ1-1	TRBV11-2	-	-	CASSLFGKFLEAFF	TGTGCCAGCAGCTTATTTGGGAAGTTCCTTGAAGCTTTCTTT
TRBJ1-5	TRBV19	-	-	CASSIGAGSQPQHF	TGTGCCAGTAGTATAGGTGCAGGGAGCCAGCCCCAGCATTTT
TRBJ2-5	TRBV7-9	-	-	CASSPMVGEQETQYF	TGTGCCAGCAGCCCAATGGTTGGCGAGCAAGAGACCCAGTACTTC
TRBJ2-7	TRBV7-9	-	-	CASSLVGATYEQYF	TGTGCCAGCAGCTTAGTCGGAGCCACCTACGAGCAGTACTTC
TRBJ2-4	TRBV7-9	once	-	CASSLVSATIAKNIQYF	TGTGCCAGCAGCTTAGTGTCGGCGACAATAGCCAAAAACATTCAGTACTTC
TRBJ2-5	TRBV19	-	-	CASSIVPEETQYF	TGTGCCAGTAGTATAGTGCCGGAAGAGACCCAGTACTTC
TRBJ2-3	TRBV15	-	-	CATSSQARQLEAQYF	TGTGCCACCAGCAGTCAGGCACGTCAGCTAGAGGCGCAGTATTTT
TRBJ1-2	TRBV27	-	TRBD1	CASSPTGTGGGYTF	TGTGCCAGCAGTCCCACCGGGACAGGGGGGGGCTACACCTTC
TRBJ2-7	TRBV2	-	-	CASTPTYEQYF	TGTGCCAGCACCCCCACCTACGAGCAGTACTTC
TRBJ1-5	TRBV6-1	-	-	CASCSGTLNQPQHF	TGTGCCAGCTGTTCCGGGACATTAAATCAGCCCCAGCATTTT
TRBJ1-2	TRBV5-1	once	-	CASSSGQIYGYTF	TGCGCCAGCAGCTCAGGACAGATCTATGGCTACACCTTC
TRBJ1-2	TRBV5-8	-	-	CASSLLSVLGYTF	TGTGCCAGCAGCTTATTGTCAGTCTTAGGCTACACCTTC
TRBJ1-1	TRBV15	-	-	CATSIWMNTEAFF	TGTGCCACCAGCATTTGGATGAACACTGAAGCTTTCTTT
TRBJ2-7	TRBV7-9	-	-	CASSPTGYRVGAYEQYF	TGTGCCAGCAGCCCAACCGGCTACAGGGTTGGGGCCTACGAGCAGTACTTC
TRBJ1-2	TRBV27	-	-	CASSSPGVYGYTF	TGTGCCAGCAGTTCTCCAGGGGTGTATGGCTACACCTTC
TRBJ2-1	TRBV27	-	TRBD2	CASSLLAGGNNEQFF	TGTGCCAGCAGTTTACTAGCGGGAGGGAACAATGAGCAGTTCTTC
TRBJ2-5	TRBV28	-	-	CASRTENQETQYF	TGTGCCAGCCGGACGGAGAACCAAGAGACCCAGTACTTC
TRBJ2-7	TRBV4-2	-	-	CASSQDFQRTYEQYF	TGTGCCAGCAGCCAAGATTTCCAGAGAACATACGAGCAGTACTTC
TRBJ2-7	TRBV29-1	-	TRBD1	CSVPGQAYEQYF	TGCAGCGTTCCCGGACAGGCTTACGAGCAGTACTTC
TRBJ1-1	TRBV4-3	once	-	CASSQDMVPPRAFF	TGCGCCAGCAGCCAAGATATGGTCCCGCCGCGGGCTTTCTTT
TRBJ2-1	TRBV4-1	-	TRBD1	CASSRTGYNEQFF	TGCGCCAGCAGCCGGACAGGTTACAATGAGCAGTTCTTC
TRBJ2-5	TRBV4-1	-	TRBD2	CASSPRGEREASQETQYF	TGCGCCAGCAGCCCGCGAGGCGAGCGGGAGGCGAGCCAAGAGACCCAGTACTTC
TRBJ2-7	TRBV6-6	-	-	CASSYSPGTYEQYF	TGTGCCAGCAGTTACTCACCGGGGACCTACGAGCAGTACTTC
TRBJ1-4	TRBV6-1	once	TRBD1	CASSENRGPDEKLFF	TGTGCCAGCAGTGAAAACAGGGGGCCGGATGAAAAACTGTTTTTT
TRBJ2-1	TRBV20-1	-	-	CSAGPGQGQFF	TGCAGTGCGGGTCCGGGACAAGGGCAGTTCTTC
TRBJ2-7	TRBV7-9	-	-	CASSFSGPRPYEQYF	TGTGCCAGCAGCTTTTCGGGCCCTAGGCCCTACGAGCAGTACTTC
TRBJ1-1	TRBV27	-	TRBD1	CASSYIGQGATEAFF	TGTGCCAGCAGTTATATCGGACAGGGGGCGACTGAAGCTTTCTTT
TRBJ2-7	TRBV6-5	-	TRBD1	CASSLRPTGVEQYF	TGTGCCAGCAGTTTACGACCGACAGGGGTCGAGCAGTACTTC
TRBJ2-4	TRBV1	-	-	CTSSQRTSGTGKAKNIQYF	TGCACCAGCAGCCAGCGGACTAGCGGGACAGGAAAAGCCAAAAACATTCAGTACTTC
TRBJ2-1	TRBV7-2	-	-	CASSPSYRASYNEQFF	TGTGCCAGCAGCCCATCCTACAGGGCGTCCTACAATGAGCAGTTCTTC
TRBJ2-1	TRBV7-3	-	TRBD1	CASSWTGDYNEQFF	TGTGCCAGCAGCTGGACAGGGGACTACAATGAGCAGTTCTTC
TRBJ2-7	TRBV2	-	TRBD2	CASSEALSGSPHEQYF	TGTGCCAGCAGTGAAGCGCTGAGCGGGAGTCCCCACGAGCAGTACTTC
TRBJ2-7	TRBV6-5	-	-	CASSYSSGGGFYEQYF	TGTGCCAGCAGTTACTCAAGTGGAGGGGGCTTCTACGAGCAGTACTTC